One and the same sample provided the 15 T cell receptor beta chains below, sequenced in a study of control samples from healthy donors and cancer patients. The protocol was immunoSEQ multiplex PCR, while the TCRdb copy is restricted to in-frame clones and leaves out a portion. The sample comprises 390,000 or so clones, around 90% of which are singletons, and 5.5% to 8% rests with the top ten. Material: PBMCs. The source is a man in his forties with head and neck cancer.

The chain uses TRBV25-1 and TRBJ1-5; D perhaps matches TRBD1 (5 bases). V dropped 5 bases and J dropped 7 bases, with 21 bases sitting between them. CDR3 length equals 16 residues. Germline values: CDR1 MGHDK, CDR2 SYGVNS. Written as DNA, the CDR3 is TGTGCCAGCAGTAGCGGGGACGGCGGTTCTTGGCAGCCCCAGCATTTT. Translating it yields CASSSGDGGSWQPQHF.

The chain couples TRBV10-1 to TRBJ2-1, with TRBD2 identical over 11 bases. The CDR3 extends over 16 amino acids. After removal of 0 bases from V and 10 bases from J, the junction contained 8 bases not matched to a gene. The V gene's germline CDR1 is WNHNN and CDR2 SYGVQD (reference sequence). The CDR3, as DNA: TGCGCCAGCAGTGAGTCGCTAGCGGGAGGACTCGGGGAGCAGTTCTTC. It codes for CASSESLAGGLGEQFF.

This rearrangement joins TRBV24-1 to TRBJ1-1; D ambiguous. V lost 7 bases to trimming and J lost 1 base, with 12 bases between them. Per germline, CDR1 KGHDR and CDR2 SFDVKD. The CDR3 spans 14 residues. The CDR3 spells CATRAGGKNTEAFF. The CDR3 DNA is TGTGCCACCAGGGCCGGAGGGAAGAACACTGAAGCTTTCTTT.

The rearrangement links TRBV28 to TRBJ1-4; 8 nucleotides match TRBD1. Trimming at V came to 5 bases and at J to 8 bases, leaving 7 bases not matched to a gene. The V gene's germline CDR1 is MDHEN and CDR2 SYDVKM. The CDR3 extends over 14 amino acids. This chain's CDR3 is CASSQTGVGEKLFF. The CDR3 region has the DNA TGTGCCAGCAGTCAGACAGGGGTAGGAGAAAAACTGTTTTTT.

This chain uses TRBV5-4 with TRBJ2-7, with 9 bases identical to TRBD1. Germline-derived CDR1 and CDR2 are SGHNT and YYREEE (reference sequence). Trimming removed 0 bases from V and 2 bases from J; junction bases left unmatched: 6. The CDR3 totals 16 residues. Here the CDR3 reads CASSLERGTGTYEQYF. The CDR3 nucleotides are TGTGCCAGCAGCTTGGAAAGGGGGACAGGGACCTACGAGCAGTACTTC.

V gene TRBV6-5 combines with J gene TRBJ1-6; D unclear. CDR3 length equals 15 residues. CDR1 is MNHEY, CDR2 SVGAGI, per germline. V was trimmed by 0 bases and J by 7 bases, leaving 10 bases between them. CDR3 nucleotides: TGTGCCAGCAGTTACTCTCAGACGCTAAATTCACCCCTCCACTTT. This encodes CASSYSQTLNSPLHF.

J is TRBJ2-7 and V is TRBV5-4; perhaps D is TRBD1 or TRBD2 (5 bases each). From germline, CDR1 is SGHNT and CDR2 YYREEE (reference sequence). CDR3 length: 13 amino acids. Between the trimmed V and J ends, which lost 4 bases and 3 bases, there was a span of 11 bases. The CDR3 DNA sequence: TGTGCCAGCAGCGCAGGGAGCGGCTACGAGCAGTACTTC. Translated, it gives CASSAGSGYEQYF. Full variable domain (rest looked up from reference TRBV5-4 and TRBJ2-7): ETGVTQSPTHLIKTRGQQVTLRCSSQSGHNTVSWYQQALGQGPQFIFQYYREEENGRGNFPPRFSGLQFPNYSSELNVNALELDDSALYLCASSAGSGYEQYFGPGTRLTVT.

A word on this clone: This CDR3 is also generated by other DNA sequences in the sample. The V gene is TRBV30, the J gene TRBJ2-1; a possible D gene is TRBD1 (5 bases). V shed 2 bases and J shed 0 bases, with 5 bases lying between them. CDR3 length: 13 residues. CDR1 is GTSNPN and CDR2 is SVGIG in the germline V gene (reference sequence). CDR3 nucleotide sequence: TGTGCCTGGAGTACAGGCTCCTACAATGAGCAGTTCTTC. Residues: CAWSTGSYNEQFF.

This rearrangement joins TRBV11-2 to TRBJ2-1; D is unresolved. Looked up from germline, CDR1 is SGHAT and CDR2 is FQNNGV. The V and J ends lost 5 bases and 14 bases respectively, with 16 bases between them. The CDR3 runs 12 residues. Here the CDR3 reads CASSPLQVLEFF. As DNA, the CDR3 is TGTGCCAGCAGCCCCCTCCAGGTATTGGAGTTCTTC. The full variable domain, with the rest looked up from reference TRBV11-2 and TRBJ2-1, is EAGVAQSPRYKIIEKRQSVAFWCNPISGHATLYWYQQILGQGPKLLIQFQNNGVVDDSQLPKDRFSAERLKGVDSTLKIQPAKLEDSAVYLCASSPLQVLEFFGPGTRLTVL.

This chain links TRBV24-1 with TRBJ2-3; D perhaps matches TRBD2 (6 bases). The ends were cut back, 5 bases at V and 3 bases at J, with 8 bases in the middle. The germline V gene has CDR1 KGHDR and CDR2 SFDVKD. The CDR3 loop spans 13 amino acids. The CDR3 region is CATSVGGTDTQYF. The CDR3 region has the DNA TGTGCCACCAGTGTGGGGGGAACAGATACGCAGTATTTT.

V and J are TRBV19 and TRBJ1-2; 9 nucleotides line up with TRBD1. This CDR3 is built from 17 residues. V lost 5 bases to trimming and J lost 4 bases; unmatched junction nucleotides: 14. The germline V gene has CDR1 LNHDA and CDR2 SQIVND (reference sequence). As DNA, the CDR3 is TGTGCCAGTAGTTTCGGGACAGGGTCTTTATTGGGCTATGGCTACACCTTC. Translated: CASSFGTGSLLGYGYTF.

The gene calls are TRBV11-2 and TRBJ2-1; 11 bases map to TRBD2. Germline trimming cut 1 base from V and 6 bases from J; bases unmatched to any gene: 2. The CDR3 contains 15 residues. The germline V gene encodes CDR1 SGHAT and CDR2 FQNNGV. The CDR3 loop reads CASSLVSGGANEQFF. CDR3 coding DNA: TGTGCCAGCAGCTTAGTTAGCGGGGGGGCCAATGAGCAGTTCTTC. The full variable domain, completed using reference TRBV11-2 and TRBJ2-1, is EAGVAQSPRYKIIEKRQSVAFWCNPISGHATLYWYQQILGQGPKLLIQFQNNGVVDDSQLPKDRFSAERLKGVDSTLKIQPAKLEDSAVYLCASSLVSGGANEQFFGPGTRLTVL.

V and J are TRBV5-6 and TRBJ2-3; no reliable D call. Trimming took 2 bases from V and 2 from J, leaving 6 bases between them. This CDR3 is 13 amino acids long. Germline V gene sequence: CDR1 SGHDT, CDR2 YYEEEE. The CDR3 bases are TGTGCCAGCAGCTTATCTGCCACAGATACGCAGTATTTT. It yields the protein CASSLSATDTQYF.

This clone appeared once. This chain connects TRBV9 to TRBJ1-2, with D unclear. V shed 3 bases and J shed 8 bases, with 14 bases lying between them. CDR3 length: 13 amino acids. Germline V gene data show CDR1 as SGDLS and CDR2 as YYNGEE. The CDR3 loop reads CASSGPQYEGYTF. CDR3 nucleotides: TGTGCCAGCAGCGGGCCCCAATACGAGGGCTACACCTTC.

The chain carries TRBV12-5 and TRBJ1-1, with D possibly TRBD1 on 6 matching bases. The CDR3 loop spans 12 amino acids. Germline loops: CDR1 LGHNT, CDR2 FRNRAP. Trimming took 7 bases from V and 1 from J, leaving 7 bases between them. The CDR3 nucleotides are TGTGCTAGTGCACAGGGGAACACTGAAGCTTTCTTT. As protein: CASAQGNTEAFF.